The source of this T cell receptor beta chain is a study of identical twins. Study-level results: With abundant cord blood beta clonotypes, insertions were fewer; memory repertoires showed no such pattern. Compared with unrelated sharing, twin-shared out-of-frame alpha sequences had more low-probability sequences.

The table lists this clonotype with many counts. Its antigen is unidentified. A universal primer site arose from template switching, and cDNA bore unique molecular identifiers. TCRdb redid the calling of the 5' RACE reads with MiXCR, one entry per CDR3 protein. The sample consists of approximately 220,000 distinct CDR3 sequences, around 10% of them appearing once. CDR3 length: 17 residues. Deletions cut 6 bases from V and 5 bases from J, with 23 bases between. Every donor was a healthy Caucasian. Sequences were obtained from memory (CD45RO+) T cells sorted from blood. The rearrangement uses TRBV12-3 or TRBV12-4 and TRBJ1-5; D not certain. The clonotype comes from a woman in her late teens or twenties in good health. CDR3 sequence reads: CASSTFTPGVRHQPQHF. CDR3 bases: TGTGCCAGCAGCACCTTCACGCCCGGGGTTAGGCATCAGCCCCAGCATTTT.